Shown below are 26 T cell receptor beta chains from a single sample sequenced in a study of blood T cell repertoires in COVID-19. Method: immunoSEQ multiplex PCR; TCRdb's copy keeps in-frame clones and lacks some. The sample shows some 70,000 clones, around 86% of them seen only once. Sequences were obtained from peripheral blood. The receptors originated from a woman aged 60 to 75 with acute or convalescent COVID-19.

The chain links TRBV10-3 to TRBJ1-2, with a tentative D call TRBD1 (6 bases). V gave up 11 bases and J gave up 5 bases, with 18 bases separating them. Per the germline V gene, CDR1 is ENHRY and CDR2 is SYGVKD. The CDR3 consists of 13 residues. The CDR3 DNA is TGTGCCGTTCTACAGGGTTCTGCGTATGGCTACACCTTC. This translates into CAVLQGSAYGYTF.

The chain recombines TRBV4-2 with TRBJ1-5, with D perhaps matching TRBD1 (6 bases). Trimming cost V 1 base and J 3 bases, with 13 bases left between them. CDR1 is LGHNA and CDR2 is YNFKEQ in the germline V gene. The CDR3 runs 16 residues. The DNA of the CDR3 is TGTGCCAGCAGCCAAGCGGTCCAGGGGAACAATCAGCCCCAGCATTTT. This codes for CASSQAVQGNNQPQHF.

The rearrangement links TRBV24-1 to TRBJ2-3; D is possibly TRBD1 (6 bases). The V end was cut by 4 bases, the J end by 5 bases, with 9 bases between. Germline V gene data show CDR1 as KGHDR and CDR2 as SFDVKD. The CDR3 is 13 amino acids. The CDR3 here is CATSEQGKDTQYF. In nucleotides, the CDR3 is TGTGCCACCAGTGAACAGGGAAAAGATACGCAGTATTTT.

CDR3 loop: CASSLAGISGPETQYF. The CDR3 DNA is TGCGCCAGCAGCTTGGCCGGAATTAGCGGACCAGAGACCCAGTACTTC. This rearrangement joins TRBV5-1 to TRBJ2-5; TRBD2 is a possible D gene (6 bases). The germline V gene has CDR1 SGHRS and CDR2 YFSETQ. Trimming left V 0 bases short and J 4 bases short, with 16 bases between. The CDR3 is 16 residues long.

The chain carries TRBV28 and TRBJ1-1, with D perhaps TRBD1 (5 bases). The CDR3 has 15 residues. CDR1 is MDHEN and CDR2 is SYDVKM in the germline V gene. V was trimmed by 5 bases and J by 3 bases, leaving 16 bases between them. The CDR3 loop is CASSPVEGRDTEAFF. In DNA form, the CDR3 reads TGTGCCAGCAGTCCCGTGGAGGGGAGGGACACTGAAGCTTTCTTT.

The chain recombines TRBV7-3 with TRBJ2-5; a weak D match, TRBD2 (6 bases). The germline CDR1 and CDR2 sequences are SGHTA and FQGTGA. The CDR3 is 17 amino acids. Trimming shortened V by 2 bases and J by 5 bases, and 21 bases separated the two germline ends. The CDR3 reads CASSLLGWREGSETQYF. In DNA, the CDR3 is TGTGCCAGCAGCTTACTCGGTTGGCGGGAAGGTTCGGAGACCCAGTACTTC.

The chain links TRBV27 to TRBJ1-2, with D tentatively TRBD1 (5 bases). The ends were cut back, 0 bases at V and 2 bases at J, with 7 bases in the middle. The CDR3 contains 14 residues. CDR1 MNHEY and CDR2 SMNVEV come from the germline V gene (reference sequence). CDR3 DNA sequence: TGTGCCAGCAGTTTATCGGAGGGGAACTATGGCTACACCTTC. It translates to CASSLSEGNYGYTF.

This clone was counted between two and nine times. The V and J genes are TRBV18 and TRBJ1-5; 8 positions agree with TRBD1. CDR3 length: 16 amino acids. Germline values: CDR1 KGHSH, CDR2 LQKENI. Trimming cost V 2 bases and J 4 bases; bases outside gene matches: 7. The CDR3 protein is CASSPSYQGANQPQHF. The DNA of the CDR3 is TGTGCCAGCTCACCATCATATCAGGGGGCAAATCAGCCCCAGCATTTT.

V gene TRBV12-3 or TRBV12-4 combines with J gene TRBJ1-2, with D unresolved. V dropped 5 bases and J dropped 3 bases, with 10 bases sitting between them. The length of the CDR3 is 13 residues. CDR3 sequence: CASSPQEYYGYTF. In DNA form, the CDR3 reads TGTGCCAGCAGTCCCCAGGAATACTATGGCTACACCTTC.

The chain is built from TRBV5-1 and TRBJ2-5, with TRBD2 identical over 14 bases. The CDR3 is made up of 15 amino acids. CDR1 is SGHRS and CDR2 is YFSETQ in the germline V gene. V was clipped by 3 bases and J by 4 bases; unmatched bases: 2. CDR3 amino acids: CASSWTSGGPETQYF. The CDR3 DNA follows: TGCGCCAGCAGCTGGACTAGCGGGGGGCCAGAGACCCAGTACTTC.

This clone was recorded once. The chain recombines TRBV18 with TRBJ2-1; 7 bases map to TRBD2. Germline CDR1 KGHSH, CDR2 LQKENI. The CDR3 extends over 17 amino acids. V shed 0 bases and J 0 bases; nucleotides not matched to a gene: 5. The CDR3 bases are TGTGCCAGCTCACCACCACTAGCGCGTAGCTCCTACAATGAGCAGTTCTTC. This sequence encodes CASSPPLARSSYNEQFF.

CDR3 region: CATSSLKTGRVEAFF. The DNA for the CDR3 is TGTGCCACCAGCAGTTTGAAAACAGGCAGAGTGGAAGCTTTCTTT. V gene TRBV15 combines with J gene TRBJ1-1; possible D gene TRBD1, 5 bases. Trimming took 3 bases from V and 8 from J, leaving 19 bases between them. CDR3 length: 15 residues. The germline V gene encodes CDR1 LNHNV and CDR2 YYDKDF (reference sequence).

V and J are TRBV11-2 and TRBJ2-7, with TRBD2 identical over 14 bases. CDR3 length: 16 amino acids. The junction had 5 bases not matched to a gene; V was cut back by 1 base and J by 6 bases. Per germline, CDR1 SGHAT and CDR2 FQNNGV. The DNA of the CDR3 is TGTGCCAGCAGCTTAGGACTAGCGGGAGGGTATACCGAGCAGTACTTC. Protein: CASSLGLAGGYTEQYF.

The rearrangement joins TRBV25-1 to TRBJ1-1; D is perhaps TRBD1 (6 bases). Trimming removed 3 bases from V and 1 base from J, with 18 bases in between. The CDR3 is made up of 17 amino acids. Germline V gene data show CDR1 as MGHDK and CDR2 as SYGVNS. For the CDR3, the DNA is TGTGCCAGCAGTGAGACGAAGGGGGGGAATGGGAACACTGAAGCTTTCTTT. Protein: CASSETKGGNGNTEAFF. Complete variable domain (other parts from reference TRBV25-1 and TRBJ1-1): EADIYQTPRYLVIGTGKKITLECSQTMGHDKMYWYQQDPGMELHLIHYSYGVNSTEKGDLSSESTVSRIRTEHFPLTLESARPSHTSQYLCASSETKGGNGNTEAFFGQGTRLTVV.

This chain uses TRBV18 with TRBJ1-4, with 8 nucleotides matching TRBD1. The CDR3 is 15 amino acids. J was trimmed by 2 bases and V by 6 bases; bases with no gene match: 5. Germline CDR1 reads KGHSH; CDR2 reads LQKENI. CDR3 nucleotide sequence: TGTGCCAGCTCGTCTGGACAGGGCACTAATGAAAAACTGTTTTTT. It codes for CASSSGQGTNEKLFF.

A single count supports this clone. CDR3 coding DNA: TGTGCCAGCAGTTTATGGGGACAGTCCTACACTGAAGCTTTCTTT. It yields the protein CASSLWGQSYTEAFF. The chain links TRBV27 to TRBJ1-1, with 7 bases fitting TRBD1. The CDR3 spans 15 residues. Germline-derived CDR1 and CDR2 are MNHEY and SMNVEV (reference sequence). V gave up 1 base and J gave up 3 bases; unmatched junction bases: 5.

The chain has TRBV14 and TRBJ2-7; TRBD2 might be the D (5 bases). The CDR3 spans 13 residues. Trimming stripped 0 bases from V and 5 bases from J, with 8 bases between. Germline-derived CDR1 and CDR2 are SGHDN and FVKESK. The CDR3 spells CASSQERAHEQYF. The DNA for the CDR3 is TGTGCCAGCAGCCAAGAGAGGGCCCACGAGCAGTACTTC.

The genes are TRBV23-1 and TRBJ1-5; 11 bases line up with TRBD1. TRBV23-1 is treated as an ORF (open reading frame) with a function not yet certain. The junction had 5 bases not matched to a gene; V was cut back by 3 bases and J by 7 bases. This CDR3 region has 15 residues. CDR3 bases: TGCGCCAGCAGTCATACAAGGGACAGGGGGCAGCCCCAGCATTTT. The encoded protein is CASSHTRDRGQPQHF.

The V gene is TRBV7-3, the J gene TRBJ1-1; TRBD1 is a possible D gene (5 bases). This CDR3 region has 13 residues. Trimming shortened V by 6 bases and J by 2 bases, and 10 bases separated the two germline ends. CDR1 is SGHTA and CDR2 is FQGTGA in the germline V gene. CDR3 coding DNA: TGTGCCAGCAGTTCCAGGGCTAACACTGAAGCTTTCTTT. The encoded protein is CASSSRANTEAFF.

This clone appeared a few times. The genes are TRBV15 and TRBJ1-5; D is possibly TRBD1 (5 bases). Germline loops: CDR1 LNHNV, CDR2 YYDKDF (reference sequence). The CDR3 extends over 15 amino acids. V was trimmed by 0 bases and J by 3 bases, leaving 9 bases between them. Here the CDR3 reads CATSRDPGYNQPQHF. CDR3 DNA sequence: TGTGCCACCAGCAGAGATCCAGGGTACAATCAGCCCCAGCATTTT.

The chain links TRBV5-1 to TRBJ2-5; no firm D call. Trimming pared 3 bases from V and 4 bases from J, leaving 10 bases between. Germline V gene data show CDR1 as SGHRS and CDR2 as YFSETQ. This CDR3 has 13 residues. CDR3 loop: CASSSPSSETQYF. The CDR3 DNA reads as TGCGCCAGCAGCTCTCCTAGTTCAGAGACCCAGTACTTC.

V usage is TRBV5-4 and J usage is TRBJ2-2; TRBD2 matches at 9 bases. Per the germline V gene, CDR1 is SGHNT and CDR2 is YYREEE (reference sequence). The CDR3 has 16 amino acids. The junction had 4 bases not matched to a gene; V was cut back by 2 bases and J by 2 bases. CDR3 sequence: CASSFAGGVNTGELFF. The DNA for the CDR3 is TGTGCCAGCAGCTTCGCGGGAGGGGTTAACACCGGGGAGCTGTTTTTT.

The J gene is TRBJ2-5, the V gene TRBV3-1 (or the pseudogene TRBV3-2); 10 positions agree with TRBD2. The J segment lost 2 bases and the V segment lost 5 bases, leaving 8 bases of the junction unmatched. The germline gives CDR1 LGHDT, CDR2 YNNKEL (reference sequence). The CDR3 is 16 residues long. The CDR3 region is CASSELLAGRQETQYF. As DNA, the CDR3 is TGTGCCAGCAGCGAATTACTAGCGGGAAGACAAGAGACCCAGTACTTC.

This CDR3 reads CASSLKIGTTTDTQYF. Written as DNA, the CDR3 is TGTGCCAGCAGCTTAAAAATAGGGACTACCACAGATACGCAGTATTTT. The chain carries TRBV11-1 and TRBJ2-3; the match to TRBD2 covers 7 bases. The CDR3 is 16 amino acids. Trimming removed 2 bases from V and 2 bases from J; junction bases left unmatched: 7. The germline gives CDR1 SGHAT, CDR2 FQDESV (reference sequence).

This chain joins TRBV5-6 and TRBJ1-1; possibly TRBD1 for D (6 bases). The CDR3 is 15 residues long. Trimming took off 2 bases at V and 1 base at J, with 12 bases between the two ends. CDR1 SGHDT and CDR2 YYEEEE come from the germline V gene. The chain's CDR3 is CASSFKPTGNTEAFF. In DNA form, the CDR3 reads TGTGCCAGCAGCTTTAAACCGACAGGGAACACTGAAGCTTTCTTT. The complete variable domain, with remaining parts taken from reference TRBV5-6 and TRBJ1-1, reads DAGVTQSPTHLIKTRGQQVTLRCSPKSGHDTVSWYQQALGQGPQFIFQYYEEEERQRGNFPDRFSGHQFPNYSSELNVNALLLGDSALYLCASSFKPTGNTEAFFGQGTRLTVV.

The chain has TRBV4-1 and TRBJ2-2; 8 bases match TRBD1. Germline assignment: CDR1 MGHRA and CDR2 YSYEKL. The V gene end was trimmed by 5 bases and the J gene end by 2 bases; junction bases not matched to a gene: 10. This CDR3 contains 17 residues. CDR3 sequence reads: CASSIPGQEYNTGELFF. The CDR3 nucleotides are TGCGCCAGCAGCATTCCGGGACAGGAATATAACACCGGGGAGCTGTTTTTT.